This TCR beta chain was profiled in a study of cytomegalovirus exposure and HLA in healthy donors. Regarding the study as a whole: As a later analysis revealed, the rate of TCR association differed by HLA locus, with DRB1 most and HLA-C fewest. For most subjects, TCR beta sequences were reported to predict HLA-A and HLA-B alleles with accuracy. Using a false discovery rate of 0.05, a later analysis showed that 16,951 TCR beta sequences were associated with HLA alleles.

This CDR3 spans 17 amino acids. The ends lost 5 bases at V and 3 bases at J; junction bases unmatched: 11. Germline values: CDR1 SGHVS, CDR2 FNYEAQ. Primers: 60 Vbeta forward and 13 Jbeta reverse. Study processing details: Roughly 11 million of the 80 million or so unique TCR beta chains counted in a later analysis were shared. The table came from immunoSEQ multiplex PCR; TCRdb's copy has only in-frame clones and leaves some out. The V and J calls and clone size come from that table; D and trimming were worked out from the DNA. The table shows approximately 270,000 clones, with 80% occurring only once. Comments on this clone: Its cognate antigen is unknown.

Sequenced material: PBMCs. The TCR comes from a girl aged 2-10 years in good health and CMV-seronegative. The V gene is TRBV7-6, the J gene TRBJ2-2, with 8 nucleotides matching TRBD1. CDR3 sequence (DNA): TGTGCCAGCAGCCCGATGACGGACAGGGCTGACACCGGGGAGCTGTTTTTT. Its translation: CASSPMTDRADTGELFF.